Listed here are 12 T cell receptor beta chains from one sample, sequenced in a study of blood T cells in healthy people across ages. Primed by a sample-barcoded 5' primer and a J-beta primer mix, a second PCR proceeded for about 6 to 11 cycles. TCRdb itself ran the 5' RACE reads through MiXCR, one entry per CDR3 protein. The sample has about 1.8 million distinct CDR3 sequences, around half seen once. Sequences were obtained from blood. The receptors were sampled from a woman aged 40 to 49 in good health.

The CDR3 nucleotides are TGCGCCAGCAGCCAGGCCCCTAGCGGGTCCGGGGAGACCCAGTACTTC. Translated: CASSQAPSGSGETQYF. The J gene is TRBJ2-5, the V gene TRBV5-1, with 8 bases lining up with TRBD2. The J segment lost 5 bases and the V segment lost 4 bases, leaving 13 bases of the junction unmatched. Germline loops: CDR1 SGHRS, CDR2 YFSETQ. This CDR3 contains 16 residues.

This clonotype was counted only a few times. The chain employs TRBV12-3 or TRBV12-4 and TRBJ1-6; weak D call: TRBD1 (6 bases). Trimming left V 3 bases short and J 10 bases short, with 19 bases between. The CDR3 length is 16 residues. CDR3 in amino acids: CASSLGSGTNHSPLHF. CDR3 in DNA: TGTGCCAGCAGTTTGGGCTCCGGGACAAACCACTCACCCCTCCACTTT.

The chain joins TRBV10-3 to TRBJ1-1; D is undetermined. CDR1 and CDR2 (germline): ENHRY, SYGVKD. CDR3 length equals 15 residues. Trimming stripped 4 bases from V and 0 bases from J, with 12 bases between. CDR3 sequence (DNA): TGTGCCATCAGTGGGGCAGGAATTATGAACACTGAAGCTTTCTTT. This encodes CAISGAGIMNTEAFF.

This clonotype was seen more than once but under ten times. V usage is TRBV7-3 and J usage is TRBJ2-3; TRBD2 agrees at 10 bases. Germline V gives CDR1 SGHTA, CDR2 FQGTGA. J lost 5 bases, V lost 9 bases, and 5 bases had no gene match. The CDR3 covers 13 residues. The CDR3 loop reads CASSGLAVDTQYF. CDR3 DNA sequence: TGTGCCAGTAGTGGACTAGCGGTAGATACGCAGTATTTT.

This chain connects TRBV20-1 to TRBJ2-7, with D perhaps matching TRBD2 (5 bases). The CDR3 length is 14 residues. Deletions cut 3 bases from V and 7 bases from J, with 19 bases between. The germline CDR1 and CDR2 sequences are DFQATT and SNEGSKA (reference sequence). The CDR3 DNA follows: TGCAGTGCTAGGCTTAAAGGAGGAAACTGGGAGCAGTACTTC. Translating it yields CSARLKGGNWEQYF.

The rearrangement joins TRBV7-2 to TRBJ2-5; D ambiguous. The CDR3 is 16 amino acids. Deletions cut 0 bases from V and 11 bases from J, with 22 bases between. The germline V gene encodes CDR1 SGHTA and CDR2 FQGNSA. As DNA, the CDR3 is TGTGCCAGCAGCTTAGCAGGCAGGTCCTCACGCAATGAGCAGTACTTC. Its protein is CASSLAGRSSRNEQYF.

This rearrangement joins TRBV20-1 to TRBJ2-1; TRBD2 matches 14 bases. V shed 7 bases, J shed 7 bases, and the junction held 6 bases outside the gene matches. Germline V lookup: CDR1 DFQATT, CDR2 SNEGSKA (reference sequence). The CDR3 is 14 residues long. The CDR3 loop reads CSDRLAGGPNEQFF. The CDR3, as DNA: TGCAGTGACCGACTAGCGGGGGGGCCTAATGAGCAGTTCTTC.

V usage is TRBV12-3 or TRBV12-4 and J usage is TRBJ2-7; possible D gene TRBD1, 6 bases. This CDR3 contains 15 residues. Trimming removed 6 bases at V and 6 bases at J, with 21 bases between. This chain's CDR3 is CASRAGERGVAEQYF. Here the CDR3 DNA reads TGTGCCAGCAGGGCAGGGGAGAGGGGCGTTGCCGAGCAGTACTTC.

The chain joins TRBV10-3 to TRBJ2-5; D tentatively fits TRBD1 or TRBD2 (5 bases each). From germline, CDR1 is ENHRY and CDR2 SYGVKD. The CDR3 is 14 amino acids. Trimming shortened V by 11 bases and J by 3 bases, and 19 bases separated the two germline ends. The CDR3 DNA follows: TGTGCCGCTGGCGCCGGGGCCCCCGAAGAGACCCAGTACTTC. This translates into CAAGAGAPEETQYF.

This clonotype was seen only a few times. The gene calls are TRBV3-1 and TRBJ2-7, with TRBD2 matching over 11 bases. This CDR3 region has 15 residues. Germline CDR1 and CDR2: LGHDT and YNNKEL (reference sequence). V shed 3 bases and J 6 bases; nucleotides not matched to a gene: 7. CDR3 in DNA: TGTGCCAGCAGCCACCCGACTAGCGGGGCCCTCGAGCAGTACTTC. The encoded protein is CASSHPTSGALEQYF.

As for this clonotype: Sequence at one end of the junction differs from germline and may be a read error. The chain joins TRBV7-2 to TRBJ1-2; 7 bases fit TRBD1. The CDR3 spans 14 residues. Germline assignment: CDR1 SGHTA and CDR2 FQGNSA. The CDR3 DNA follows: TGTGCCGGCAGCTTCTCCCGGGACAGTTATGGCTACACCTTC. Protein: CAGSFSRDSYGYTF.

This clonotype occurred a few times. The chain links TRBV29-1 to TRBJ2-1; 9 bases fit TRBD1. The CDR3 has 15 amino acids. Germline V gene data show CDR1 as SQVTM and CDR2 as ANQGSEA. Here the CDR3 reads CNGQGRLLPLNEQFF. The CDR3 DNA sequence: TGCAACGGACAGGGGCGCCTTTTACCCCTTAATGAGCAGTTCTTC.